This T cell receptor (beta chain) derives from a study of PD-L1 blockade in urothelial cancer listed by TCRdb under 2017. For context, the study as a whole: All patients started therapy around 2014 and received atezolizumab 1,200 mg intravenously every 3 weeks. Around 29 patients had pretreatment blood TCR-seq, about 25 had at least one posttreatment blood collection, and about 25 had tumor TCR-seq. Progression-free survival longer than 6 months counted as durable clinical benefit, and TCR features were additionally tested against both progression-free and overall survival. Several patients achieved durable clinical benefit and some 21 did not. Blood samples were analyzed at two time points: 3 weeks after treatment start (second dose) and 6 weeks after treatment start. An ECOG performance status of 0 or 1 was recorded for the patients, and 0 to 3 prior chemotherapy regimens had been received by the patients. An exploratory multi-omic analysis was conducted of the somatic, immune and clinical correlates of response to PD-L1 blockade with atezolizumab in urothelial cancer. TCR sequencing covered pretreatment tumor samples and matched, serially collected peripheral blood taken before and after atezolizumab treatment. In the same patients, pretreatment tumors underwent whole exome sequencing and RNA sequencing in addition to TCR sequencing. About 90% of the 29 patients were males with bladder-origin urothelial cancer, and about two thirds of the roughly 30 reported a prior smoking history. Blood samples yielded a median of around 140,000 T cells and more than 80,000 unique TCRs, with median clonality about 0.08.

The time point tag for this specimen amounts to: peripheral blood 6 weeks after treatment start. A cohort of about 31 patients with locally advanced or metastatic urothelial carcinoma, treated at Memorial Sloan Kettering on a trial protocol, was included. Peripheral blood mononuclear cells were collected from each patient pretreatment and during treatment, giving between 1 and 8 total time points per patient. The Qiagen DNeasy Blood extraction kit was used to purify genomic DNA from total PBMCs and from tumor samples. Collected pretreatment and during treatment, PBMCs were isolated and stored as previously described. As concerns this clone: This receptor's antigen is unknown. No quality values exist for individual bases; no much larger clone is one base distant.

General conclusions and limits of the study: Among patients with durable benefit, tumor-associated TCR clones showed greater expansion in peripheral blood 3 weeks after treatment started (n ≈ 24, p = 0.022). Improved progression-free and overall survival was found to be associated with pretreatment peripheral blood TCR clonality below the median. Because the sample size was small (n of about 30) and many exploratory analyses were performed, the results are intended to be hypothesis-generating.

The germline V gene specifies KGHSH as CDR1 and LQKENI as CDR2. V is cut back by 4 bases and J by 7 bases, with 7 bases in the junction unmatched. Spanning cysteine to phenylalanine, the CDR3 consists of 15 amino acids. The CDR3 DNA has 45 bases and is translated from base 1. To estimate absolute template abundance from read counts, synthetic TCR analog templates were spiked into each PCR. TCRbeta CDR3 regions were amplified from genomic DNA with bias-controlled V and J gene primers using the immunoSEQ assay. Rearranged TCRbeta segments were sequenced at approximately 20X coverage. Concerning the study's data processing: Clustering was used to correct sequencing errors, and CDR3s were annotated against IMGT to assign V, D and J genes. Downstream analyses used only productive TCRbeta rearrangements and left out out-of-frame or stop-codon sequences. Clonality was calculated as one minus the Shannon entropy normalized by the log of the number of unique productive sequences. Fisher's exact test with Benjamini-Hochberg correction, at a threshold of adjusted p below 0.01, was used to find clones that differed between time points or between blood and tumor. TCRdb took over this immuneACCESS table, retaining in-frame rearrangements with V and J assigned. Such tables are incomplete; in checked studies, under half of the missing clones stem from an unresolved V gene, and the remainder is unexplained. The V and J calls and clone size were taken over from that table, and D and trimming were inferred from the DNA. For this sample the table gives more than 95,000 clones, of which roughly 88% were detected only once. 2.4% of the sample belongs to the ten largest clones.

The chain was built from TRBV18 and TRBJ1-2, and 12 junction bases match TRBD1. This specimen consisted of PBMCs, obtained around atezolizumab (anti-PD-L1) treatment. The receptor was isolated from a man in his forties or fifties with urothelial cancer. The DNA sequence is TGTGCCAGCTCACTTGGGACAGGGGGCAGGGCTGGCTACACCTTC. Translated, this gives CASSLGTGGRAGYTF.